This TCR beta chain is drawn from a study of metastatic and nonmetastatic thyroid tumors. TCRdb reanalyzed the PCR reads via MiXCR. The sample gives about 15,000 clones, about a quarter of which show up once; approximately 15% is in the top ten. The CDR3 loop spans 14 amino acids. Germline CDR1 SGHRS, CDR2 YFSETQ. J gave up 12 bases and V 0 bases, and 6 bases lay outside the gene matches. No treatment of any kind had been given to any patient before thyroid surgery. Sequencing was performed on adjacent normal tissue. The sequence derives from a female donor with papillary thyroid cancer or a benign thyroid nodule (not recorded which). Some clones in this sample may be carry-over from other donors' samples. This chain links TRBV5-1 with TRBJ2-1; 10 positions agree with TRBD1. CDR3 nucleotides: TGCGCCAGCAGCTTGGCAGGACAGGGGGAGAGGCAGTTCTTC. The encoded protein is CASSLAGQGERQFF.